This T cell receptor (beta chain) was profiled in a study of blood T cell repertoires in COVID-19. Overall study context: The United States, Italy and Spain provided the acute and convalescent COVID-19 samples. Sample material is recorded as cDNA or gDNA derived from T cells, B-cell-depleted T cells, or PBMCs.

In the original processing: Cell counts per sample came from amplifying reference gene primers. Libraries were prepared by immunoSEQ multiplex PCR; TCRdb keeps only in-frame clonotypes and omits some of them. V, J and clone size derive from that table, while D and trimming were established from the DNA sequence. The data show 45,000 to 65,000 clones, roughly 84% seen once. This clone was recorded once. The germline CDR1 and CDR2 sequences are KGHSH and LQKENI. The CDR3 totals 14 residues. The junction had 7 bases not matched to a gene; V was cut back by 6 bases and J by 9 bases. The clonotype was recovered from a man in his fifties or sixties with active COVID-19. Material: peripheral blood. This chain links TRBV18 with TRBJ1-6; 8 nucleotides align to TRBD1. The CDR3 DNA sequence: TGTGCCAGCTCGCTACAGGGGGGGGGTTCACCCCTCCACTTT. It codes for CASSLQGGGSPLHF.